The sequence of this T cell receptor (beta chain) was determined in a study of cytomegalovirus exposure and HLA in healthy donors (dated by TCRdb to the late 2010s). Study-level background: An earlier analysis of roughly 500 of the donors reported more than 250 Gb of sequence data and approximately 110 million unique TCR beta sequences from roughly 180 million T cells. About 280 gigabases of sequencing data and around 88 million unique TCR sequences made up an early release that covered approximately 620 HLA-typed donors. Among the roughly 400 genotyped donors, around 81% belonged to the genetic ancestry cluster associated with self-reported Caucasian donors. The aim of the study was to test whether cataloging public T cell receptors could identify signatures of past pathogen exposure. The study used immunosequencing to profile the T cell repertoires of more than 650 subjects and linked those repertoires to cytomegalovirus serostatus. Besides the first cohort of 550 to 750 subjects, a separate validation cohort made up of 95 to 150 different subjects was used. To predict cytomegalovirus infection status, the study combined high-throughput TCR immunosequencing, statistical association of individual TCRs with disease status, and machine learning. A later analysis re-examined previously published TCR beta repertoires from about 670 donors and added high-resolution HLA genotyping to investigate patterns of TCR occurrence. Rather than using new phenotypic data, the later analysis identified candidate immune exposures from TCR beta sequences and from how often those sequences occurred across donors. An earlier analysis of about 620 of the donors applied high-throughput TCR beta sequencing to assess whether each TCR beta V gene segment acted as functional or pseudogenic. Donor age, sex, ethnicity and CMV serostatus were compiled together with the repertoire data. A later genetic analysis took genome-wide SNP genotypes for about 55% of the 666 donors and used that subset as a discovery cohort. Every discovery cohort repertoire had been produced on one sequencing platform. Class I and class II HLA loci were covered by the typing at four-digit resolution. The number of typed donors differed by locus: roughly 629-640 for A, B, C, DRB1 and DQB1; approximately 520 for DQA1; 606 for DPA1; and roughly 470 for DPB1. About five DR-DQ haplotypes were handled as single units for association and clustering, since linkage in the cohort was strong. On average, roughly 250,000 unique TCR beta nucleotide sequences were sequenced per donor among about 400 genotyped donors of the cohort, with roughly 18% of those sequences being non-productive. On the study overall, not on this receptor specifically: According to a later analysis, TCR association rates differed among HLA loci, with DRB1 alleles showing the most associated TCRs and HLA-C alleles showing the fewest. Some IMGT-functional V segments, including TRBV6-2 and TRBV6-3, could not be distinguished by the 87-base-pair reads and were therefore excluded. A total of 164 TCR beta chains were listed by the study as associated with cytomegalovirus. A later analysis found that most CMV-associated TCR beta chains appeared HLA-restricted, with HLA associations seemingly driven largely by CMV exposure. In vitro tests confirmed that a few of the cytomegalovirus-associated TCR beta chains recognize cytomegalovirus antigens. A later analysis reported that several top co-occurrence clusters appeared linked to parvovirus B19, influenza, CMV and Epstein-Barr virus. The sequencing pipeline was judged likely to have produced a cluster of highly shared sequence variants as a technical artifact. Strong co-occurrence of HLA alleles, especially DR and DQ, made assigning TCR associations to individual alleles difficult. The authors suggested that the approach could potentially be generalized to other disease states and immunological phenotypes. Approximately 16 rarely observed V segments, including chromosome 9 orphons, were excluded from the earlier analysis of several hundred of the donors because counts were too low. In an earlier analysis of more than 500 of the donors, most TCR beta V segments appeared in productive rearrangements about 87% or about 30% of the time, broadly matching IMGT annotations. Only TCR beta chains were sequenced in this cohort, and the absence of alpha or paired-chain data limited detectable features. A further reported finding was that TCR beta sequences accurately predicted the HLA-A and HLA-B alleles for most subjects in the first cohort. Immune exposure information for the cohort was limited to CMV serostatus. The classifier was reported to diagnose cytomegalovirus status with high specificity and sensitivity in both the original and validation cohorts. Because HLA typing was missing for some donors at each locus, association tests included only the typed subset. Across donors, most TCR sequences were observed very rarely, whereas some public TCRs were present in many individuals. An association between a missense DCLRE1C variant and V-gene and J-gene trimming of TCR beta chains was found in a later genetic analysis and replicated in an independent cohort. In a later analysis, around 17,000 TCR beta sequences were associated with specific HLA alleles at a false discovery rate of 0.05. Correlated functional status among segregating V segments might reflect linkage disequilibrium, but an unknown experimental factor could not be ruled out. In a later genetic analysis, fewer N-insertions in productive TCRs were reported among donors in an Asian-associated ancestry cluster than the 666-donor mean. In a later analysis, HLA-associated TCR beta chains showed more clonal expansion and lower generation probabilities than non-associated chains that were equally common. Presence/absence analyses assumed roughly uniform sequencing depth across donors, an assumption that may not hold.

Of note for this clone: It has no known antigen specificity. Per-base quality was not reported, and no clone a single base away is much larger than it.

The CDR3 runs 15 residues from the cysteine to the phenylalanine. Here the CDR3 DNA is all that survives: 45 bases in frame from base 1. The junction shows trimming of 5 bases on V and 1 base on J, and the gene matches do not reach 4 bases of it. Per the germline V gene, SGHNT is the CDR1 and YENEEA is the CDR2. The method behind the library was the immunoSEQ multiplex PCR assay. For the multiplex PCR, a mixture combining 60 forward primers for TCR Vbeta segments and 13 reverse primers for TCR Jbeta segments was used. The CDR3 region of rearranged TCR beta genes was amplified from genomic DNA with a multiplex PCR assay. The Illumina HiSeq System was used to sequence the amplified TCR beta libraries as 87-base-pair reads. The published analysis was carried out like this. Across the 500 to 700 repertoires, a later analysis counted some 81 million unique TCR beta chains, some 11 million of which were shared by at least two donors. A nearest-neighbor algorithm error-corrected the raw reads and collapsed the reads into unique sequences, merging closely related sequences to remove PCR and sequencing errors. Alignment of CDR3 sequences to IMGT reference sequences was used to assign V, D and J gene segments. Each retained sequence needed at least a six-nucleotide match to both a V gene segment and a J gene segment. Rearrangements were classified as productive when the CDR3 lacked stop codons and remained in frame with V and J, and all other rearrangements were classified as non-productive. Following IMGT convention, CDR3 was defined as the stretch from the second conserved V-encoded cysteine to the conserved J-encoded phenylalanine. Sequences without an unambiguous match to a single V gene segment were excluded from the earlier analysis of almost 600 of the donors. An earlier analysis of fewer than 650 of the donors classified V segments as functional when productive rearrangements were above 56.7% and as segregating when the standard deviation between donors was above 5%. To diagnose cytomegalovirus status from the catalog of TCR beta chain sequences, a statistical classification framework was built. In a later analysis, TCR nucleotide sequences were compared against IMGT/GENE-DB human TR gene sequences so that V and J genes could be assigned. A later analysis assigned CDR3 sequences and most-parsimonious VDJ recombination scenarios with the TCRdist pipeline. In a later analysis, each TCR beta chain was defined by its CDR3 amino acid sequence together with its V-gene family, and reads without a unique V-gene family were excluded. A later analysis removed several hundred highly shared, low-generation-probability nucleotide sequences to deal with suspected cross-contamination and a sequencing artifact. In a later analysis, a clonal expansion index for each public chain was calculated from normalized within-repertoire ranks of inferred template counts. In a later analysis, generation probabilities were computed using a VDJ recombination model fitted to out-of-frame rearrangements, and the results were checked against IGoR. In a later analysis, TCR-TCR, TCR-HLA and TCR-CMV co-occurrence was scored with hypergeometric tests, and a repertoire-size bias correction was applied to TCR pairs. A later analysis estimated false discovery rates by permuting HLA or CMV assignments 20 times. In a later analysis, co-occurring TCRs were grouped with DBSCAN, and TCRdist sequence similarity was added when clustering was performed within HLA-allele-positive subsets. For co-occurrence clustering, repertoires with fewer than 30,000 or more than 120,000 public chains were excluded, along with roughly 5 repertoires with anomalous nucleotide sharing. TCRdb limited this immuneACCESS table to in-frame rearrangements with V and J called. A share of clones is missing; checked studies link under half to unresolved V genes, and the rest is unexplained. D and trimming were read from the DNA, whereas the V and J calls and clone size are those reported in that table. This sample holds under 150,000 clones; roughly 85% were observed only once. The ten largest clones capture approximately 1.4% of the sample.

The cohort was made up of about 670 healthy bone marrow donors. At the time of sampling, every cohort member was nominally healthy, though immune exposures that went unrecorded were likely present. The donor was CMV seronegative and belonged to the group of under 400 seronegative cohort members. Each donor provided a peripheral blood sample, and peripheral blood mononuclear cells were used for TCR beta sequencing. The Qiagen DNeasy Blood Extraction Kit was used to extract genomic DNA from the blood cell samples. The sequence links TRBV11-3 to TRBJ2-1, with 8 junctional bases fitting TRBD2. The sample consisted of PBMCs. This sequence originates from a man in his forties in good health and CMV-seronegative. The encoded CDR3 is CASSITSGSYNEQFF. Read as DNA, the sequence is TGTGCCAGCAGCATCACTAGCGGTTCCTACAATGAGCAGTTCTTC.